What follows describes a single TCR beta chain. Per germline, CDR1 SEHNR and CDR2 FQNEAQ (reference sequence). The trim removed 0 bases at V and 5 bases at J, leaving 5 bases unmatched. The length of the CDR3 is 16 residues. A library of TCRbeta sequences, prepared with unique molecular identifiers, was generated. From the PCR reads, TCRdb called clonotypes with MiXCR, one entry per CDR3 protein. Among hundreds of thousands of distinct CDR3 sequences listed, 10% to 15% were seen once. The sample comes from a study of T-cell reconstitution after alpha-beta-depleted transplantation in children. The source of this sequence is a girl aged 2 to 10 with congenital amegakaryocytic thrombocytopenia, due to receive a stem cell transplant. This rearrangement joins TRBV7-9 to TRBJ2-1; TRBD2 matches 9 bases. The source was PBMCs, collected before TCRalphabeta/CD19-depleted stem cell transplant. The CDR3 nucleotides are TGTGCCAGCAGCTTAGCGCATAGCGGGAGCAACAATGAGCAGTTCTTC. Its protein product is CASSLAHSGSNNEQFF.